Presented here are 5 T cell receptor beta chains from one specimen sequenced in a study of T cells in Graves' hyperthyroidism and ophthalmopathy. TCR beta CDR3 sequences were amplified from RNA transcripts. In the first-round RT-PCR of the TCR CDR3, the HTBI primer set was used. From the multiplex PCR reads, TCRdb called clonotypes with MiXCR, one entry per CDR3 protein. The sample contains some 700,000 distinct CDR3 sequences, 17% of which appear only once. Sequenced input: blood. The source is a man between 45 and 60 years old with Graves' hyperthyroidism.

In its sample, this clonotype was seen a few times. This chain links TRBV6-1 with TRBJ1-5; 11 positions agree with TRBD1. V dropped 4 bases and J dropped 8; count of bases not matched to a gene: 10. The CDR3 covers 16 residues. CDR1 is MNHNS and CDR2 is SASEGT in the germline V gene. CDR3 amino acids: CASSVSGTGGMEPQHF. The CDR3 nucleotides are TGTGCCAGCAGTGTTTCCGGGACAGGGGGTATGGAGCCCCAGCATTTT.

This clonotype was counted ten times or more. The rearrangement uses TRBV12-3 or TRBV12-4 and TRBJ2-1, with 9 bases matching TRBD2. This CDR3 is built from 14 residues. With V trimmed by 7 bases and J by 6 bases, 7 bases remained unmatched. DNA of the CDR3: TGTGCCAGCAACCCGGGACTAGCATCCAATGAGCAGTTCTTC. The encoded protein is CASNPGLASNEQFF.

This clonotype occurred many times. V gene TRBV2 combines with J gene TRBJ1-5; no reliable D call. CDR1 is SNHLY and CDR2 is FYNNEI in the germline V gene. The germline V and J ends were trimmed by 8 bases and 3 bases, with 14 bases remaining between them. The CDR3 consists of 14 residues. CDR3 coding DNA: TGTGCCAGCGGGGAGGAGCAGATCAATCAGCCCCAGCATTTT. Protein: CASGEEQINQPQHF.

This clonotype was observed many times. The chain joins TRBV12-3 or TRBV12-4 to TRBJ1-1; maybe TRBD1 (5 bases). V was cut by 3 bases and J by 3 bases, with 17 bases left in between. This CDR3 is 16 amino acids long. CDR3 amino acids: CASSLKGVGRDTEAFF. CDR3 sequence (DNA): TGTGCCAGCAGTTTGAAAGGGGTCGGGAGGGACACTGAAGCTTTCTTT.

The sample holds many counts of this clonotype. In nucleotides, the CDR3 is TGTGCCAGCAGCTTAGAGGGGACCAACTACAATGAGCAGTTCTTC. As protein: CASSLEGTNYNEQFF. The gene calls are TRBV7-2 and TRBJ2-1, with D possibly being TRBD1 or TRBD2 (5 bases each). The CDR3 sequence is 15 residues long. V lost 1 base, J lost 3 bases, and 10 bases lay in between. Germline V gene sequence: CDR1 SGHTA, CDR2 FQGNSA.